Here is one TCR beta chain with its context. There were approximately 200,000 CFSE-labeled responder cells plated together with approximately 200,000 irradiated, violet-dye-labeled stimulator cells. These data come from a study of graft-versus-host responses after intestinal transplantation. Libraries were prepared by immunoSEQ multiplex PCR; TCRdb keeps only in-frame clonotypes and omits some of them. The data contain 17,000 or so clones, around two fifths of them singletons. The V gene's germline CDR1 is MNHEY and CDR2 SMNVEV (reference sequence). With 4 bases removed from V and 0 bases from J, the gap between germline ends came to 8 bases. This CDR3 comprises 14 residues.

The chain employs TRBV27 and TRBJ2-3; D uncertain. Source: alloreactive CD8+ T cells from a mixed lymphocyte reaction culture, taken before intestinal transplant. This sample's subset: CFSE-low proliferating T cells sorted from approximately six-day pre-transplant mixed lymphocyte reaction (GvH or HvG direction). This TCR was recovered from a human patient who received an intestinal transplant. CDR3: CASSSYDSTDTQYF. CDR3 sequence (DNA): TGTGCCAGCAGTTCCTACGACAGCACAGATACGCAGTATTTT.